What follows describes a single TCR beta chain. No antigen is known for it. The protocol was immunoSEQ multiplex PCR, while the TCRdb copy is restricted to in-frame clones and leaves out a portion. The table lists about a million clones, roughly 80% of them singletons. Germline CDR1 and CDR2: MNHEY and SMNVEV (reference sequence). This CDR3 spans 14 amino acids. V was shortened by 6 bases and J by 2 bases, with 14 bases between the two germline ends. This specimen belongs to a study of shared clonotypes between healthy human individuals. Study details: Each donor's CD4 naive and CD4 memory cells filled three plates apiece, CD8 naive two, and CD8 memory one.

Points from the study as a whole: Represented genetic and exposure-history diversity was restricted by having few donors.

Partitioning of CD4+ cells yielded a CD45RA+ naive subset and a CD45RA-negative memory subset. Sequencing used memory CD4+ T cells from PBMCs. The sample's subset: CD45RA-negative fraction. The rearrangement links TRBV27 to TRBJ2-7, with D perhaps TRBD2 (6 bases). This TCR derives from a man between 18 and 29 years old in good health. Some clones in this sample may be carry-over from other donors' samples. The CDR3, as DNA: TGTGCCAGCAGGAGACCGGGACTTCCCTACGAGCAGTACTTC. It is translated as CASRRPGLPYEQYF.